Listed here is a single T cell receptor (beta chain). As yet, its antigen is unknown. This table comes from immunoSEQ multiplex PCR, and its TCRdb copy is limited to in-frame clones, with some not included. The table shows over 80,000 clones, with about 86% occurring only once. The data were obtained in a study of OX40 agonist ivuxolimab in advanced cancers. The study's findings and limits: Also present in some nonresponders was a low level of normalized T-cell clonal expansion.

Trimming stripped 0 bases from V and 0 bases from J, with 6 bases between. This CDR3 spans 15 amino acids. Per germline, CDR1 SGHNT and CDR2 YYREEE (reference sequence). The rearrangement joins TRBV5-4 to TRBJ2-2, with D unresolved. This TCR came from an adult with an advanced solid tumor such as melanoma, head and neck, liver or kidney cancer. The material sequenced was CD4+ or CD8+ T cells sorted from blood, taken in a trial of the OX40 agonist ivuxolimab. The CDR3 protein is CASSLDSPNTGELFF. The CDR3 nucleotides read TGTGCCAGCAGCTTGGACTCTCCGAACACCGGGGAGCTGTTTTTT.